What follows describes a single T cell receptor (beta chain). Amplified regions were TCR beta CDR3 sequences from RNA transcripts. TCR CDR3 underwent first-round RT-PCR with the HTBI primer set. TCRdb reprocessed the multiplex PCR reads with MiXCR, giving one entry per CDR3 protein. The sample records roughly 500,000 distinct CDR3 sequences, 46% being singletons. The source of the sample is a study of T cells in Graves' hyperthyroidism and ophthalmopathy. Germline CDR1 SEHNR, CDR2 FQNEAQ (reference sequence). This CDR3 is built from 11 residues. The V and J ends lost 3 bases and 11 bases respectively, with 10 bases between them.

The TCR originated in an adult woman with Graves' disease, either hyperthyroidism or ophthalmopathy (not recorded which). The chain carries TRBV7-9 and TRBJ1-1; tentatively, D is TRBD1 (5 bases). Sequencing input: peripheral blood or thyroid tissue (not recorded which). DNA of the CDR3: TGTGCCAGCAGCTTTCAGGGCTCGGCTTTCTTT. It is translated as CASSFQGSAFF.